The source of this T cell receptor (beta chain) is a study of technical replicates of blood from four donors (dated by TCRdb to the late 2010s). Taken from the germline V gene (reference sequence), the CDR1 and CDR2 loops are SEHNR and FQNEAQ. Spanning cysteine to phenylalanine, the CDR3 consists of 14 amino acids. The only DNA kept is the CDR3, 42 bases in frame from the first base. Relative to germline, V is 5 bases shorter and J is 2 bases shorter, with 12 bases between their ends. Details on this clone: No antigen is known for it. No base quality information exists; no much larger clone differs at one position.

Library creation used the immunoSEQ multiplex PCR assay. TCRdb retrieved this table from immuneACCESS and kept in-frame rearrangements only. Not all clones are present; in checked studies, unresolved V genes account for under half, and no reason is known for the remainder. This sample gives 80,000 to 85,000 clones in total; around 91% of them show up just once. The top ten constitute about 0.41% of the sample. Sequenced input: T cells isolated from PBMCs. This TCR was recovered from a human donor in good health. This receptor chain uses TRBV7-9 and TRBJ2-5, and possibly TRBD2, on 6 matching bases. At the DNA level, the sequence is TGTGCCAGCAGCCCTACCGGACTACAAGAGACCCAGTACTTC. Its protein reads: CASSPTGLQETQYF.